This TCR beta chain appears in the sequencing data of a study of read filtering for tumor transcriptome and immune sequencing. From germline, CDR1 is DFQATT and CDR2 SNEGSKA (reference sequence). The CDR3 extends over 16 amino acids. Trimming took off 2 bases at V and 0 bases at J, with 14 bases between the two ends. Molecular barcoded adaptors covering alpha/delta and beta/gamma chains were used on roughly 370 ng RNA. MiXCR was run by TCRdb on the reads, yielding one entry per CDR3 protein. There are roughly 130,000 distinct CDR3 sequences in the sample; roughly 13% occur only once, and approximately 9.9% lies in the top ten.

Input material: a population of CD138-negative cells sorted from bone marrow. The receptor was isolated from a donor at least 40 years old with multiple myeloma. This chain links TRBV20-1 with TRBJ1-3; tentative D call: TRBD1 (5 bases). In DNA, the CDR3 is TGCAGTGCTAGATCTTCGACAGCAAACTCTGGAAACACCATATATTTT. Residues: CSARSSTANSGNTIYF.